Listed below are T cell receptor beta chains from one sample, sequenced in a study of cytomegalovirus exposure and HLA in healthy donors. Profiled with immunoSEQ multiplex PCR; TCRdb holds only in-frame clones, not every one. The table records approximately 44,000 clones, about 85% of them present only once. The sequencing input was PBMCs. Every receptor here comes from a woman in her 40s in good health and CMV-seropositive. Each CDR3 is given with its conserved first and last residue. D genes are given only for firm matches. Size is omitted from some rows. Given values are once, few, many or a class for expanded clones.

clone size: .; CDR3 length: 13; J gene: TRBJ2-7; V gene: TRBV13; D gene: .; CDR3 protein: CASSPRGTYEQYF; CDR3 DNA: TGTGCCAGCAGCCCTCGGGGGACCTACGAGCAGTACTTC
clone size: .; CDR3 length: 14; J gene: TRBJ2-4; V gene: TRBV19; D gene: .; CDR3 protein: CASSTGQQKNIQYF; CDR3 DNA: TGTGCCAGTAGTACTGGACAGCAAAAAAACATTCAGTACTTC
clone size: .; CDR3 length: 16; J gene: TRBJ1-5; V gene: TRBV6-1; D gene: .; CDR3 protein: CASSEALPRGDQPQHF; CDR3 DNA: TGTGCCAGCAGTGAAGCGCTTCCCAGGGGAGATCAGCCCCAGCATTTT
clone size: .; CDR3 length: 14; J gene: TRBJ1-1; V gene: TRBV6-5; D gene: TRBD1; CDR3 protein: CASSFTTGSTEAFF; CDR3 DNA: TGTGCCAGCAGTTTCACGACAGGGAGCACTGAAGCTTTCTTT
clone size: .; CDR3 length: 15; J gene: TRBJ1-1; V gene: TRBV18; D gene: TRBD1; CDR3 protein: CASSPDRGLNTEAFF; CDR3 DNA: TGTGCCAGCTCACCCGACAGGGGTCTGAACACTGAAGCTTTCTTT
clone size: .; CDR3 length: 13; J gene: TRBJ2-1; V gene: TRBV6-1; D gene: .; CDR3 protein: CASNYREGNEQFF; CDR3 DNA: TGTGCCAGCAATTACAGGGAAGGCAATGAGCAGTTCTTC
clone size: .; CDR3 length: 14; J gene: TRBJ2-1; V gene: TRBV10-3; D gene: TRBD2; CDR3 protein: CAIGGRPNDNEQFF; CDR3 DNA: TGTGCCATCGGCGGGAGGCCCAACGACAATGAGCAGTTCTTC
clone size: .; CDR3 length: 15; J gene: TRBJ2-7; V gene: TRBV7-9; D gene: TRBD2; CDR3 protein: CASSPQAGGAYEQYF; CDR3 DNA: TGTGCCAGCAGCCCGCAAGCGGGAGGAGCCTACGAGCAGTACTTC
clone size: .; CDR3 length: 17; J gene: TRBJ1-6; V gene: TRBV5-8; D gene: .; CDR3 protein: CASSSTTKTGVNSPLHF; CDR3 DNA: TGTGCCAGCAGCTCGACTACGAAAACCGGTGTAAATTCACCCCTCCACTTT
clone size: .; CDR3 length: 15; J gene: TRBJ2-3; V gene: TRBV12-5; D gene: TRBD2; CDR3 protein: CASALAGGVVDTQYF; CDR3 DNA: TGTGCTAGTGCCCTAGCGGGGGGTGTGGTGGATACGCAGTATTTT
clone size: .; CDR3 length: 12; J gene: TRBJ1-2; V gene: TRBV18; D gene: .; CDR3 protein: CASSQDRSGYTF; CDR3 DNA: TGTGCCAGCTCCCAAGACAGGAGCGGCTACACCTTC
clone size: .; CDR3 length: 16; J gene: TRBJ1-3; V gene: TRBV6-5; D gene: TRBD1; CDR3 protein: CASSYSSGTAGNTIYF; CDR3 DNA: TGTGCCAGCAGTTACTCATCCGGGACAGCTGGAAACACCATATATTTT
clone size: .; CDR3 length: 14; J gene: TRBJ2-6; V gene: TRBV11-3; D gene: .; CDR3 protein: CASSPGTGANVLTF; CDR3 DNA: TGTGCCAGCAGCCCGGGTACTGGGGCCAACGTCCTGACTTTC
clone size: .; CDR3 length: 13; J gene: TRBJ1-3; V gene: TRBV6-6; D gene: .; CDR3 protein: CASRRDIGNTIYF; CDR3 DNA: TGTGCCAGCAGACGGGATATTGGAAACACCATATATTTT
clone size: once; CDR3 length: 12; J gene: TRBJ1-2; V gene: TRBV29-1; D gene: .; CDR3 protein: CSAPVGVYGYTF; CDR3 DNA: TGCAGCGCTCCAGTCGGGGTCTATGGCTACACCTTC
clone size: .; CDR3 length: 16; J gene: TRBJ2-5; V gene: TRBV19; D gene: TRBD1; CDR3 protein: CASSTAGTANQETQYF; CDR3 DNA: TGTGCCAGTAGTACGGCCGGGACAGCAAACCAAGAGACCCAGTACTTC
clone size: .; CDR3 length: 14; J gene: TRBJ2-7; V gene: TRBV19; D gene: .; CDR3 protein: CASSISSSGREQYF; CDR3 DNA: TGTGCCAGTAGTATTTCTAGTTCGGGTCGCGAGCAGTACTTC
clone size: few; CDR3 length: 13; J gene: TRBJ2-7; V gene: TRBV28; D gene: .; CDR3 protein: CASTPDSNYEQYF; CDR3 DNA: TGTGCCAGCACCCCGGACAGTAACTACGAGCAGTACTTC
clone size: .; CDR3 length: 15; J gene: TRBJ1-6; V gene: TRBV5-1; D gene: TRBD1; CDR3 protein: CASSLLDRGNSPLHF; CDR3 DNA: TGCGCCAGCAGCTTACTGGACAGGGGGAATTCACCCCTCCACTTT
clone size: few; CDR3 length: 15; J gene: TRBJ2-1; V gene: TRBV6-1; D gene: TRBD2; CDR3 protein: CASSDPGLAGSEQFF; CDR3 DNA: TGTGCCAGCAGTGATCCGGGACTAGCGGGAAGTGAGCAGTTCTTC
clone size: .; CDR3 length: 10; J gene: TRBJ2-1; V gene: TRBV2; D gene: .; CDR3 protein: CASRLSTQFF; CDR3 DNA: TGTGCCAGCAGGTTAAGCACTCAGTTCTTC
clone size: .; CDR3 length: 16; J gene: TRBJ2-7; V gene: TRBV21-1; D gene: .; CDR3 protein: CASSNGSDRGSWEQYF; CDR3 DNA: TGTGCCAGCAGCAACGGGTCAGACAGGGGTTCGTGGGAGCAGTACTTC
clone size: .; CDR3 length: 13; J gene: TRBJ1-5; V gene: TRBV2; D gene: .; CDR3 protein: CATTDTRNQPQHF; CDR3 DNA: TGTGCCACGACGGACACTCGCAATCAGCCCCAGCATTTT
clone size: .; CDR3 length: 12; J gene: TRBJ1-2; V gene: TRBV27; D gene: .; CDR3 protein: CATYSLNYGYTF; CDR3 DNA: TGTGCCACGTACTCCCTTAACTATGGCTACACCTTC
clone size: .; CDR3 length: 14; J gene: TRBJ2-7; V gene: TRBV6-6; D gene: TRBD1; CDR3 protein: CASCSRDRVYEQYF; CDR3 DNA: TGTGCCAGTTGCAGCCGGGACAGGGTCTACGAGCAGTACTTC
clone size: .; CDR3 length: 15; J gene: TRBJ1-4; V gene: TRBV9; D gene: TRBD1; CDR3 protein: CASSPDRDEVEKLFF; CDR3 DNA: TGTGCCAGCAGCCCCGACAGGGACGAGGTTGAAAAACTGTTTTTT
clone size: .; CDR3 length: 13; J gene: TRBJ2-2; V gene: TRBV19; D gene: .; CDR3 protein: CASITTWTGELFF; CDR3 DNA: TGTGCCAGTATTACTACATGGACCGGGGAGCTGTTTTTT
clone size: .; CDR3 length: 15; J gene: TRBJ1-5; V gene: TRBV5-6; D gene: .; CDR3 protein: CASSLAEAGNQPQHF; CDR3 DNA: TGTGCCAGCAGCTTGGCCGAGGCCGGGAATCAGCCCCAGCATTTT
clone size: .; CDR3 length: 16; J gene: TRBJ1-2; V gene: TRBV12-5; D gene: .; CDR3 protein: CASGTMNRGANYGYTF; CDR3 DNA: TGTGCTAGTGGGACTATGAACCGGGGAGCTAACTATGGCTACACCTTC
clone size: .; CDR3 length: 16; J gene: TRBJ2-7; V gene: TRBV7-9; D gene: .; CDR3 protein: CASSSRQPSSSYEQYF; CDR3 DNA: TGTGCCAGCAGCTCCCGACAGCCGAGCAGCTCCTACGAGCAGTACTTC
clone size: .; CDR3 length: 12; J gene: TRBJ2-7; V gene: TRBV21-1; D gene: .; CDR3 protein: CASSPPQKDRYF; CDR3 DNA: TGTGCCAGCTCTCCCCCACAGAAGGATAGGTACTTC
clone size: .; CDR3 length: 16; J gene: TRBJ2-2; V gene: TRBV11-2; D gene: TRBD1; CDR3 protein: CASSLAGTANTGELFF; CDR3 DNA: TGTGCCAGCAGCTTAGCCGGGACAGCGAACACCGGGGAGCTGTTTTTT
clone size: .; CDR3 length: 16; J gene: TRBJ1-6; V gene: TRBV7-9; D gene: TRBD1; CDR3 protein: CASSPSGQGLNSPLHF; CDR3 DNA: TGTGCCAGCAGCCCTTCTGGACAGGGCCTTAATTCACCCCTCCACTTT
clone size: .; CDR3 length: 16; J gene: TRBJ2-1; V gene: TRBV5-4; D gene: .; CDR3 protein: CASSRPGVEGKYEQFF; CDR3 DNA: TGTGCCAGCAGCCGCCCCGGGGTGGAGGGGAAGTATGAGCAGTTCTTC
clone size: medium-sized; CDR3 length: 14; J gene: TRBJ2-7; V gene: TRBV6-1; D gene: TRBD2; CDR3 protein: CASGGGSGTDEQYF; CDR3 DNA: TGTGCCAGCGGGGGCGGTAGCGGGACCGACGAGCAGTACTTC
clone size: .; CDR3 length: 15; J gene: TRBJ1-6; V gene: TRBV6-5; D gene: .; CDR3 protein: CASSDPQGYNSPLHF; CDR3 DNA: TGTGCCAGCAGCGACCCCCAGGGATATAATTCACCCCTCCACTTT
clone size: .; CDR3 length: 12; J gene: TRBJ2-7; V gene: TRBV10-3; D gene: .; CDR3 protein: CAITNTGGEQYF; CDR3 DNA: TGTGCCATCACTAACACAGGTGGAGAGCAGTACTTC
clone size: .; CDR3 length: 12; J gene: TRBJ1-6; V gene: TRBV5-1; D gene: .; CDR3 protein: CASSLADSPLHF; CDR3 DNA: TGCGCCAGCAGCTTGGCCGATTCACCCCTCCACTTT
clone size: .; CDR3 length: 15; J gene: TRBJ2-1; V gene: TRBV7-9; D gene: TRBD2; CDR3 protein: CASSNSGAGTHEQFF; CDR3 DNA: TGTGCCAGCAGTAATAGCGGGGCCGGGACGCATGAGCAGTTCTTC
clone size: .; CDR3 length: 15; J gene: TRBJ2-3; V gene: TRBV11-1; D gene: TRBD2; CDR3 protein: CASSRGGADTDTQYF; CDR3 DNA: TGTGCCAGCAGCCGGGGGGGGGCGGACACAGATACGCAGTATTTT
clone size: .; CDR3 length: 15; J gene: TRBJ1-4; V gene: TRBV30; D gene: .; CDR3 protein: CAWRLSGETNEKLFF; CDR3 DNA: TGTGCCTGGAGATTATCAGGGGAAACTAATGAAAAACTGTTTTTT
clone size: .; CDR3 length: 13; J gene: TRBJ2-3; V gene: TRBV30; D gene: TRBD2; CDR3 protein: CAWSVLAGDTQYF; CDR3 DNA: TGTGCCTGGAGTGTACTAGCGGGGGATACGCAGTATTTT
clone size: .; CDR3 length: 11; J gene: TRBJ1-2; V gene: TRBV7-2; D gene: .; CDR3 protein: CASSFYLGDTF; CDR3 DNA: TGTGCCAGCAGCTTCTACCTGGGCGACACCTTC
clone size: .; CDR3 length: 16; J gene: TRBJ2-7; V gene: TRBV6-6; D gene: TRBD2; CDR3 protein: CASSSGTSARGYEQYF; CDR3 DNA: TGTGCCAGCAGCTCCGGGACTAGCGCAAGGGGGTACGAGCAGTACTTC
clone size: once; CDR3 length: 16; J gene: TRBJ2-2; V gene: TRBV27; D gene: TRBD2; CDR3 protein: CASSFGGLANTGELFF; CDR3 DNA: TGTGCCAGCAGTTTCGGGGGACTAGCGAACACCGGGGAGCTGTTTTTT
clone size: .; CDR3 length: 15; J gene: TRBJ2-7; V gene: TRBV18; D gene: TRBD1; CDR3 protein: CASSPPGQRTYEQYF; CDR3 DNA: TGTGCCAGCTCACCGCCGGGACAGAGGACCTACGAGCAGTACTTC
clone size: .; CDR3 length: 16; J gene: TRBJ2-3; V gene: TRBV19; D gene: TRBD2; CDR3 protein: CASRPRGTSGTDTQYF; CDR3 DNA: TGTGCCAGTAGACCTCGGGGGACTAGCGGTACAGATACGCAGTATTTT
clone size: .; CDR3 length: 13; J gene: TRBJ1-3; V gene: TRBV30; D gene: .; CDR3 protein: CAWSVLAENTIYF; CDR3 DNA: TGTGCCTGGAGTGTCCTAGCCGAGAACACCATATATTTT
clone size: .; CDR3 length: 14; J gene: TRBJ2-3; V gene: TRBV10-3; D gene: .; CDR3 protein: CAISVGGDTDTQYF; CDR3 DNA: TGTGCCATCAGTGTAGGCGGGGACACAGATACGCAGTATTTT
clone size: .; CDR3 length: 20; J gene: TRBJ2-1; V gene: TRBV4-1; D gene: TRBD1; CDR3 protein: CASSPGTGPPSPSNYNEQFF; CDR3 DNA: TGCGCCAGCAGCCCCGGGACAGGTCCCCCTAGCCCCTCTAACTACAATGAGCAGTTCTTC
clone size: .; CDR3 length: 14; J gene: TRBJ2-3; V gene: TRBV4-1; D gene: .; CDR3 protein: CASSQDADTDTQYF; CDR3 DNA: TGCGCCAGCAGCCAAGATGCAGACACAGATACGCAGTATTTT
clone size: .; CDR3 length: 18; J gene: TRBJ2-3; V gene: TRBV5-1; D gene: TRBD2; CDR3 protein: CASSLGLAGQLSTDTQYF; CDR3 DNA: TGCGCCAGCAGCTTGGGACTAGCGGGGCAACTTAGCACAGATACGCAGTATTTT
clone size: .; CDR3 length: 13; J gene: TRBJ2-7; V gene: TRBV18; D gene: .; CDR3 protein: CASSPAGAGEQYF; CDR3 DNA: TGTGCCAGCTCACCGGCGGGGGCGGGGGAGCAGTACTTC